The source of this T cell receptor beta chain is a study of T cell clones after liver transplantation. Study context: Tolerant meant at least one year fully off immunosuppression without liver enzymes above twice normal.

The CDR3 has 15 residues. Between the trimmed V and J ends, which lost 0 bases and 0 bases, there was a span of 7 bases. Germline values: CDR1 SGHNT, CDR2 YYREEE (reference sequence). Clones were read by immunoSEQ multiplex PCR, and TCRdb kept only the in-frame ones, dropping some. The sample holds roughly 120,000 clones, over 75% seen once. The sequence derives from a human patient who received a liver transplant. Some T cells here may be from the graft donor. Sample: CD4+ T cells from blood, taken 12 months after liver transplant. The chain is built from TRBV5-4 and TRBJ1-3, with D maybe TRBD1 (5 bases). Written as DNA, the CDR3 is TGTGCCAGCAGCTTGGCCAGGGCCTCTGGAAACACCATATATTTT. This gives the protein CASSLARASGNTIYF.